The T cell receptor (beta chain) under discussion was sequenced for a study of T cell changes during pregnancy in multiple sclerosis. Sequenced by immunoSEQ multiplex PCR; TCRdb stores in-frame clones only, minus some. Of 50,000 or so clones listed, around 90% are singletons. Trimming stripped 3 bases from V and 5 bases from J, with 14 bases between. CDR3 length: 14 amino acids. Germline CDR1 and CDR2: LNHDA and SQIVND (reference sequence). Material: CD4+ T cells from peripheral blood mononuclear cells, obtained in the second trimester of pregnancy. The chain has TRBV19 and TRBJ2-7, with TRBD2 as a possible D gene (5 bases). This TCR was sampled from a female donor with multiple sclerosis, enrolled in a pregnancy study. CDR3 sequence: CASSISVRRDEQYF. The CDR3, as DNA: TGTGCCAGTAGTATTAGTGTACGGCGGGACGAGCAGTACTTC. Variable domain in full (rest from reference TRBV19 and TRBJ2-7): DGGITQSPKYLFRKEGQNVTLSCEQNLNHDAMYWYRQDPGQGLRLIYYSQIVNDFQKGDIAEGYSVSREKKESFPLTVTSAQKNPTAFYLCASSISVRRDEQYFGPGTRLTVT.